The present T cell receptor beta chain was sequenced within a study of blood T cell repertoires in COVID-19. Study as a whole: T cells, B-cell-depleted T cells, or PBMCs supplied cDNA or gDNA.

Residents of about 25 US areas, aged about 18 to 95 years, made up the participants. The V gene's germline CDR1 is SGHRS and CDR2 YFSETQ. There are 18 residues in the CDR3. The ends lost 1 base at V and 5 bases at J; junction bases unmatched: 12. Per the original methods: Reference gene primer amplification in the assay estimated nucleated cell counts. Assay: immunoSEQ multiplex PCR; the TCRdb copy retains only in-frame clones and omits some. V, J and clone size reflect that table, while D and trimming were determined from the DNA. The sample consists of roughly 330,000 clones, approximately 89% of them appearing once.

The chain uses TRBV5-1 and TRBJ2-5; 12 nucleotides align to TRBD2. This TCR came from a man aged 25-45 years who had recovered from COVID-19. The sample taken for sequencing was PBMCs or T cells enriched from blood (not recorded which). The CDR3 spells CASSLYGTSGSVGETQYF. The CDR3 DNA sequence: TGCGCCAGCAGCTTGTACGGGACTAGCGGGTCGGTAGGGGAGACCCAGTACTTC.